The following is a T cell receptor (beta chain) sequence with its context. Authors' methods: Amplifying reference gene primers gave estimates of nucleated cell counts. Assay: immunoSEQ multiplex PCR; the TCRdb copy retains only in-frame clones and omits some. The V and J calls and clone size come from that table; D and trimming were worked out from the DNA. Here the sample spans roughly 240,000 clones, approximately 83% being singletons. The data belong to a study of blood T cell repertoires in COVID-19. Across the study: From the United States, Italy and Spain came samples of acute and convalescent COVID-19. T cells, B-cell-depleted T cells, or PBMCs provided the cDNA or gDNA that served as material.

V shed 5 bases and J 10 bases; nucleotides not matched to a gene: 7. Germline V gene data show CDR1 as PRHDT and CDR2 as FYEKMQ (reference sequence). CDR3 length: 14 amino acids. The receptor comes from a woman in her twenties or thirties who had recovered from COVID-19. This chain links TRBV13 with TRBJ1-6; 8 bases fit TRBD1. Input material: peripheral blood. The CDR3 DNA is TGTGCCAGCAGCCCAGACAGGGGAGGATCACCCCTCCACTTT. Encoded protein: CASSPDRGGSPLHF.